Presented here are 10 T cell receptor beta chains from one specimen sequenced in a study of shared clonotypes between healthy human individuals. Assay: immunoSEQ multiplex PCR; the TCRdb copy retains only in-frame clones and omits some. This sample carries 850,000 to 1,200,000 clones, about three quarters of them seen once, and the ten largest clones take roughly 1.4%. The sample comprised memory CD4+ T cells sorted from blood. The subset: CD45RA-negative fraction. These receptors were collected from a man aged 18 to 29 in good health.

The genes are TRBV11-2 and TRBJ2-7; 7 bases are a match to TRBD2. The J segment lost 2 bases and the V segment lost 5 bases, leaving 6 bases of the junction unmatched. The length of the CDR3 is 14 residues. Per germline, CDR1 SGHAT and CDR2 FQNNGV. CDR3 in amino acids: CASSAGVDTYEQYF. CDR3 coding DNA: TGTGCCAGCAGCGCGGGGGTGGACACCTACGAGCAGTACTTC.

Turning to this clone: Other DNA sequences in this sample translate to the same CDR3. The chain is built from TRBV18 and TRBJ1-4; the D gene is possibly TRBD1 (6 bases). This CDR3 has 13 amino acids. V was trimmed by 2 bases and J by 5 bases, leaving 6 bases between them. Germline V gives CDR1 KGHSH, CDR2 LQKENI. The CDR3 is CASSPGQNEKLFF. In DNA form, the CDR3 reads TGTGCCAGCTCACCAGGACAGAATGAAAAACTGTTTTTT.

The chain joins TRBV7-6 to TRBJ2-5; TRBD2 agrees at 11 bases. In germline, CDR1 is SGHVS, CDR2 FNYEAQ. The CDR3 loop spans 16 amino acids. V shed 4 bases and J 7 bases; nucleotides not matched to a gene: 11. The CDR3 nucleotides read TGTGCCAGCAGCTCGACAGGGACTAGCGGAAGGGGGACCCAGTACTTC. Protein sequence: CASSSTGTSGRGTQYF.

The V gene is TRBV10-2, the J gene TRBJ2-3, with TRBD2 matching over 13 bases. The CDR3 length is 16 residues. The J segment lost 6 bases and the V segment lost 10 bases, leaving 13 bases of the junction unmatched. CDR1 is WSHSY and CDR2 is SAAADI in the germline V gene. The CDR3 nucleotides are TGCGCCACCCAACCGGGACTAGCGGGGTCTTTTGATACGCAGTATTTT. Translating gives CATQPGLAGSFDTQYF.

The CDR3 DNA reads TGTGCCAGCAGCCGAGGGGGCGCGGGGACAGATACGCAGTATTTT. This sequence encodes CASSRGGAGTDTQYF. This sequence joins TRBV11-3 and TRBJ2-3, with D perhaps matching TRBD1 (7 bases). V shed 5 bases and J shed 3 bases, with 15 bases lying between them. The germline V gene has CDR1 SGHNT and CDR2 YENEEA. The CDR3 consists of 15 residues.

The table lists this clone with a count of one. The V and J genes are TRBV9 and TRBJ2-1, with D unresolved. CDR3 length equals 16 residues. Looked up from germline, CDR1 is SGDLS and CDR2 is YYNGEE. Trimming took 4 bases from V and 0 from J, leaving 14 bases between them. The CDR3 loop is CASSPELLSSYNEQFF. DNA of the CDR3: TGTGCCAGCAGCCCCGAGTTACTGTCCTCCTACAATGAGCAGTTCTTC.

V and J are TRBV4-1 and TRBJ2-1; perhaps TRBD2 as D (6 bases). Germline CDR1 is MGHRA and CDR2 is YSYEKL. The V end was cut by 6 bases, the J end by 7 bases, with 19 bases between. This CDR3 has 15 residues. CDR3 amino acids: CASSRPGVEGNEQFF. CDR3 nucleotide sequence: TGCGCCAGCAGTCGTCCGGGGGTGGAAGGGAATGAGCAGTTCTTC.

This clone was observed many times. The J gene is TRBJ2-1, the V gene TRBV5-1, with 8 positions matching TRBD1. Germline V lookup: CDR1 SGHRS, CDR2 YFSETQ. The CDR3 totals 14 residues. Trimming took 4 bases from V and 3 from J; bases not matched to a gene: 3. CDR3 sequence reads: CASSGGTGYNEQFF. For the CDR3, the DNA is TGCGCCAGCAGCGGTGGGACAGGCTACAATGAGCAGTTCTTC.

V and J are TRBV5-4 and TRBJ2-2; 8 bases fit TRBD1. The CDR3 length is 15 residues. Looked up from germline, CDR1 is SGHNT and CDR2 is YYREEE (reference sequence). Trimming cost V 4 bases and J 4 bases; bases outside gene matches: 6. The CDR3 here is CASSLGQGITGELFF. The CDR3 DNA reads TGTGCCAGCAGCCTAGGACAGGGAATCACCGGGGAGCTGTTTTTT.

This chain connects TRBV19 to TRBJ1-6; 7 bases match TRBD1. The length of the CDR3 is 17 residues. The germline V gene encodes CDR1 LNHDA and CDR2 SQIVND (reference sequence). Unmatched junction bases numbered 8, after V lost 5 bases and J lost 1 base. The chain's CDR3 is CASSPQGRRSYNSPLHF. In DNA form, the CDR3 reads TGTGCCAGTAGTCCACAGGGGAGAAGGTCCTATAATTCACCCCTCCACTTT.